The clone carrying this TCR beta chain is medium-sized (0.01 to 0.1%). The antigen remains unidentified. Since it is a stray read in a library aimed at alpha chains, this beta chain has a size that is not meaningful. As for time point: sample taken at primary tumor resection. TCRs were sequenced from unsorted whole RNA of tumor, nontumor lung or PBMC. The sample comes from a study of spatial heterogeneity in lung cancer. In the study overall: The library had UMIs, and each TCR and UMI pair averaged more than ten raw reads. Whole-study results and caveats: Counts of expanded intratumoral alpha and beta TCRs tracked tumor mutation counts. Ubiquitous expanded TCR counts tracked ubiquitous nonsynonymous mutations; regional expanded TCR counts tracked regional nonsynonymous mutations.

Each molecule of TCR cDNA was tagged with one unique molecular identifier. MiXCR was run by TCRdb on the 5' RACE reads, yielding one entry per CDR3 protein. The data show 4,500 to 6,000 distinct CDR3 sequences, with 4.5% to 5.5% seen just once and 23% held by the top ten. Trimming shortened V by 5 bases and J by 4 bases, and 12 bases separated the two germline ends. This CDR3 comprises 13 residues. Germline V gene lookup returns CDR1 DFQATT and CDR2 SNEGSKA (reference sequence). This clonotype originated in a male donor with early-stage non-small cell lung cancer. This chain uses TRBV20-1 with TRBJ1-5, with D perhaps TRBD1 (6 bases). The starting material was lung tumor tissue, obtained at surgery. This chain's CDR3 is CSAPQGPNQPQHF. CDR3 coding DNA: TGCAGTGCTCCGCAGGGGCCTAATCAGCCCCAGCATTTT.